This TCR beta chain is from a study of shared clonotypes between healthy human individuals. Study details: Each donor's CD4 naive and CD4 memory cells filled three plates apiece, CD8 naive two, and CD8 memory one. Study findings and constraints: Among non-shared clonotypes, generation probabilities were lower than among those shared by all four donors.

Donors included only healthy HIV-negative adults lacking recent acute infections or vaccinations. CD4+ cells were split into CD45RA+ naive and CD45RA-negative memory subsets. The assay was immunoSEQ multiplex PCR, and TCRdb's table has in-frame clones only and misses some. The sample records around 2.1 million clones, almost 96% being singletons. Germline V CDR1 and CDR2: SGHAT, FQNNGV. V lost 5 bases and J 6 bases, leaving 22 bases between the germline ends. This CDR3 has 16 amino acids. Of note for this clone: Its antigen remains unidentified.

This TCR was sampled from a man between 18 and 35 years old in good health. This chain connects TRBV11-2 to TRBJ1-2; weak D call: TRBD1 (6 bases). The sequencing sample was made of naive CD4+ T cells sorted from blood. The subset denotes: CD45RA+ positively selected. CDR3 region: CASSGLKKGGWDGYTF. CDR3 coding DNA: TGTGCCAGCAGCGGTTTAAAAAAAGGGGGTTGGGATGGCTACACCTTC.